Described below is a single T cell receptor (beta chain) sequence and its context. Its target is not known. The authors ran a second PCR of roughly 6 to 12 cycles using a sample-barcoded 5' primer and a J-beta primer mix. Every molecule of cDNA carried a tag from a template-switch adaptor with 12 random nucleotides. TCRdb independently ran MiXCR on the 5' RACE reads; one entry per CDR3 protein. Of around 970,000 distinct CDR3 sequences listed, 51% were seen once; the top ten hold 20% to 25%. This entry belongs to a study of blood T cells in healthy people across ages. General observations from the study: More naive CD4+ cells and higher diversity marked long-lived donors relative to aged donors.

CDR3 length: 13 residues. V lost 10 bases to trimming and J lost 3 bases, with 12 bases between them. Germline CDR1 and CDR2: KGHDR and SFDVKD. Sequencing was carried out using blood. The gene calls are TRBV24-1 and TRBJ2-1, with TRBD1 as a possible D gene (6 bases). The sequence was obtained from an older woman in good health. The chain's CDR3 is CATADSIYNEQFF. The CDR3, as DNA: TGTGCCACTGCGGACAGTATCTACAATGAGCAGTTCTTC.